Listed here is a single TCR beta chain. The V gene end was trimmed by 5 bases and the J gene end by 3 bases; junction bases not matched to a gene: 6. The V gene's germline CDR1 is SGHTA and CDR2 FQGNSA. The CDR3 loop spans 14 amino acids. Each sample yielded at least 6.5 million isolated PBMCs. The entry originates in a study of blood T cells in healthy people across ages. PCR was performed a second time for roughly 7 to 12 cycles using a sample-barcoded 5' primer and a J-beta primer mix. TCRdb used MiXCR to reprocess the 5' RACE reads, holding one entry per CDR3 protein. The profile covers 850,000 to 1,300,000 distinct CDR3 sequences, with 40% to 55% appearing a single time and 18% taken by the ten largest.

The sequence derives from a woman aged 55-69 years in good health. The sequencing input was blood. The chain carries TRBV7-2 and TRBJ2-7, with TRBD2 identical over 8 bases. The CDR3 DNA sequence: TGTGCCAGCAGCAGAGCGGGAGTTGGCTACGAGCAGTACTTC. Protein product: CASSRAGVGYEQYF.